A selection of T cell receptor beta chains follows, all from one sample in a study of blood T cell repertoires in COVID-19. Assay: immunoSEQ multiplex PCR; the TCRdb copy retains only in-frame clones and omits some. Found here are 35,000 to 45,000 clones, roughly 93% of them singletons; the top ten hold approximately 9%. The specimen sequenced was peripheral blood. The receptor source for this set is a man in his forties or fifties with active COVID-19. Both conserved end residues are part of each CDR3. The D gene is left open where the match is weak. Size is omitted from some rows. Given values are once, few, many or a class for expanded clones.

j_gene	v_gene	d_gene	abundance	CDR3aa
TRBJ1-4	TRBV19	TRBD1	NA	CASSLRTGSEKLFF
TRBJ2-1	TRBV24-1	TRBD2	once	CATSEGGDDEQFF
TRBJ2-1	TRBV3-1/TRBV3-2	TRBD2	NA	CASSQVRLAGGYNEQFF
TRBJ2-5	TRBV3-1/TRBV3-2	TRBD1	NA	CASSQMDRDRETQYF
TRBJ2-7	TRBV2	TRBD2	NA	CASSELGTREQYF
TRBJ2-2	TRBV30	NA	NA	CAYNRAWDGELFF
TRBJ2-2	TRBV11-2	NA	NA	CASSLVVTTTPGELFF
TRBJ1-2	TRBV9	TRBD1	NA	CASSVRGQGDGYTF
TRBJ2-7	TRBV30	NA	NA	CAWSRGGGSFTSSYEQYF
TRBJ2-1	TRBV9	TRBD2	NA	CASSHGRASYNEQFF
TRBJ2-1	TRBV7-6	NA	NA	CASSFLQGSYNEQFF
TRBJ2-7	TRBV9	TRBD2	NA	CASSVGTSANEQYF
TRBJ2-1	TRBV6-6	NA	NA	CASSPPSDEQFF
TRBJ2-7	TRBV6-5	TRBD1	NA	CATHPQGAQTYEQYF